The 3 T cell receptor beta chains below all came from one sample that was sequenced in a study of T cell clonality in common variable immunodeficiency. Assay used: immunoSEQ multiplex PCR; TCRdb lists only in-frame clones, some missing. The table lists approximately 46,000 clones, with no singletons. Sequencing was performed on peripheral blood mononuclear cells. These receptors came from a person between 18 and 75 years old in good health.

This clone was detected ten times or more. The read terminates 3 residues ahead of where the CDR3 ends, so the germline J gene completes it. This chain links TRBV10-3 with TRBJ2-3; D unresolved. The germline V gene has CDR1 ENHRY and CDR2 SYGVKD. This CDR3 region has 11 residues. The germline V and J ends were trimmed by 9 bases and 0 bases, with 4 bases remaining between them. The covered CDR3 bases are TGTGCCATTTCTAGCACAGATACG. It yields the protein CAISSTDT. The CDR3 in its entirety is CAISSTDTQYF.

This clone was seen only a few times. This may arise from a read error, as a much more abundant clone is one base away. The CDR3 goes on 3 residues after the read ends, and that part is filled in from the germline J gene. The same CDR3 arises from other DNA sequences in this sample as well. This sequence joins TRBV30 and TRBJ1-3; weak D call: TRBD1 (6 bases). Looked up from germline, CDR1 is GTSNPN and CDR2 is SVGIG (reference sequence). The CDR3 consists of 13 residues. The CDR3 DNA, read in part, is TGTGCCTGGACTGAGGGGGTTAGAAACACA. Translated, it gives CAWTEGVRNT. The full CDR3 protein reads CAWTEGVRNTIYF.

This clone was seen ten or more times. The read falls 3 residues short of the CDR3 end, and the missing part is taken from the germline J gene. J is TRBJ1-1 and V is TRBV6-4, with 9 bases fitting TRBD1. Germline values: CDR1 MRHNA, CDR2 SNTAGT. V dropped 4 bases and J dropped 5; count of bases not matched to a gene: 8. This CDR3 has 15 amino acids. This CDR3 reads CASSAGTGLGTEAFF. The sequenced part of the CDR3 DNA is TGTGCCAGCAGTGCCGGGACAGGGCTGGGAACTGAA.